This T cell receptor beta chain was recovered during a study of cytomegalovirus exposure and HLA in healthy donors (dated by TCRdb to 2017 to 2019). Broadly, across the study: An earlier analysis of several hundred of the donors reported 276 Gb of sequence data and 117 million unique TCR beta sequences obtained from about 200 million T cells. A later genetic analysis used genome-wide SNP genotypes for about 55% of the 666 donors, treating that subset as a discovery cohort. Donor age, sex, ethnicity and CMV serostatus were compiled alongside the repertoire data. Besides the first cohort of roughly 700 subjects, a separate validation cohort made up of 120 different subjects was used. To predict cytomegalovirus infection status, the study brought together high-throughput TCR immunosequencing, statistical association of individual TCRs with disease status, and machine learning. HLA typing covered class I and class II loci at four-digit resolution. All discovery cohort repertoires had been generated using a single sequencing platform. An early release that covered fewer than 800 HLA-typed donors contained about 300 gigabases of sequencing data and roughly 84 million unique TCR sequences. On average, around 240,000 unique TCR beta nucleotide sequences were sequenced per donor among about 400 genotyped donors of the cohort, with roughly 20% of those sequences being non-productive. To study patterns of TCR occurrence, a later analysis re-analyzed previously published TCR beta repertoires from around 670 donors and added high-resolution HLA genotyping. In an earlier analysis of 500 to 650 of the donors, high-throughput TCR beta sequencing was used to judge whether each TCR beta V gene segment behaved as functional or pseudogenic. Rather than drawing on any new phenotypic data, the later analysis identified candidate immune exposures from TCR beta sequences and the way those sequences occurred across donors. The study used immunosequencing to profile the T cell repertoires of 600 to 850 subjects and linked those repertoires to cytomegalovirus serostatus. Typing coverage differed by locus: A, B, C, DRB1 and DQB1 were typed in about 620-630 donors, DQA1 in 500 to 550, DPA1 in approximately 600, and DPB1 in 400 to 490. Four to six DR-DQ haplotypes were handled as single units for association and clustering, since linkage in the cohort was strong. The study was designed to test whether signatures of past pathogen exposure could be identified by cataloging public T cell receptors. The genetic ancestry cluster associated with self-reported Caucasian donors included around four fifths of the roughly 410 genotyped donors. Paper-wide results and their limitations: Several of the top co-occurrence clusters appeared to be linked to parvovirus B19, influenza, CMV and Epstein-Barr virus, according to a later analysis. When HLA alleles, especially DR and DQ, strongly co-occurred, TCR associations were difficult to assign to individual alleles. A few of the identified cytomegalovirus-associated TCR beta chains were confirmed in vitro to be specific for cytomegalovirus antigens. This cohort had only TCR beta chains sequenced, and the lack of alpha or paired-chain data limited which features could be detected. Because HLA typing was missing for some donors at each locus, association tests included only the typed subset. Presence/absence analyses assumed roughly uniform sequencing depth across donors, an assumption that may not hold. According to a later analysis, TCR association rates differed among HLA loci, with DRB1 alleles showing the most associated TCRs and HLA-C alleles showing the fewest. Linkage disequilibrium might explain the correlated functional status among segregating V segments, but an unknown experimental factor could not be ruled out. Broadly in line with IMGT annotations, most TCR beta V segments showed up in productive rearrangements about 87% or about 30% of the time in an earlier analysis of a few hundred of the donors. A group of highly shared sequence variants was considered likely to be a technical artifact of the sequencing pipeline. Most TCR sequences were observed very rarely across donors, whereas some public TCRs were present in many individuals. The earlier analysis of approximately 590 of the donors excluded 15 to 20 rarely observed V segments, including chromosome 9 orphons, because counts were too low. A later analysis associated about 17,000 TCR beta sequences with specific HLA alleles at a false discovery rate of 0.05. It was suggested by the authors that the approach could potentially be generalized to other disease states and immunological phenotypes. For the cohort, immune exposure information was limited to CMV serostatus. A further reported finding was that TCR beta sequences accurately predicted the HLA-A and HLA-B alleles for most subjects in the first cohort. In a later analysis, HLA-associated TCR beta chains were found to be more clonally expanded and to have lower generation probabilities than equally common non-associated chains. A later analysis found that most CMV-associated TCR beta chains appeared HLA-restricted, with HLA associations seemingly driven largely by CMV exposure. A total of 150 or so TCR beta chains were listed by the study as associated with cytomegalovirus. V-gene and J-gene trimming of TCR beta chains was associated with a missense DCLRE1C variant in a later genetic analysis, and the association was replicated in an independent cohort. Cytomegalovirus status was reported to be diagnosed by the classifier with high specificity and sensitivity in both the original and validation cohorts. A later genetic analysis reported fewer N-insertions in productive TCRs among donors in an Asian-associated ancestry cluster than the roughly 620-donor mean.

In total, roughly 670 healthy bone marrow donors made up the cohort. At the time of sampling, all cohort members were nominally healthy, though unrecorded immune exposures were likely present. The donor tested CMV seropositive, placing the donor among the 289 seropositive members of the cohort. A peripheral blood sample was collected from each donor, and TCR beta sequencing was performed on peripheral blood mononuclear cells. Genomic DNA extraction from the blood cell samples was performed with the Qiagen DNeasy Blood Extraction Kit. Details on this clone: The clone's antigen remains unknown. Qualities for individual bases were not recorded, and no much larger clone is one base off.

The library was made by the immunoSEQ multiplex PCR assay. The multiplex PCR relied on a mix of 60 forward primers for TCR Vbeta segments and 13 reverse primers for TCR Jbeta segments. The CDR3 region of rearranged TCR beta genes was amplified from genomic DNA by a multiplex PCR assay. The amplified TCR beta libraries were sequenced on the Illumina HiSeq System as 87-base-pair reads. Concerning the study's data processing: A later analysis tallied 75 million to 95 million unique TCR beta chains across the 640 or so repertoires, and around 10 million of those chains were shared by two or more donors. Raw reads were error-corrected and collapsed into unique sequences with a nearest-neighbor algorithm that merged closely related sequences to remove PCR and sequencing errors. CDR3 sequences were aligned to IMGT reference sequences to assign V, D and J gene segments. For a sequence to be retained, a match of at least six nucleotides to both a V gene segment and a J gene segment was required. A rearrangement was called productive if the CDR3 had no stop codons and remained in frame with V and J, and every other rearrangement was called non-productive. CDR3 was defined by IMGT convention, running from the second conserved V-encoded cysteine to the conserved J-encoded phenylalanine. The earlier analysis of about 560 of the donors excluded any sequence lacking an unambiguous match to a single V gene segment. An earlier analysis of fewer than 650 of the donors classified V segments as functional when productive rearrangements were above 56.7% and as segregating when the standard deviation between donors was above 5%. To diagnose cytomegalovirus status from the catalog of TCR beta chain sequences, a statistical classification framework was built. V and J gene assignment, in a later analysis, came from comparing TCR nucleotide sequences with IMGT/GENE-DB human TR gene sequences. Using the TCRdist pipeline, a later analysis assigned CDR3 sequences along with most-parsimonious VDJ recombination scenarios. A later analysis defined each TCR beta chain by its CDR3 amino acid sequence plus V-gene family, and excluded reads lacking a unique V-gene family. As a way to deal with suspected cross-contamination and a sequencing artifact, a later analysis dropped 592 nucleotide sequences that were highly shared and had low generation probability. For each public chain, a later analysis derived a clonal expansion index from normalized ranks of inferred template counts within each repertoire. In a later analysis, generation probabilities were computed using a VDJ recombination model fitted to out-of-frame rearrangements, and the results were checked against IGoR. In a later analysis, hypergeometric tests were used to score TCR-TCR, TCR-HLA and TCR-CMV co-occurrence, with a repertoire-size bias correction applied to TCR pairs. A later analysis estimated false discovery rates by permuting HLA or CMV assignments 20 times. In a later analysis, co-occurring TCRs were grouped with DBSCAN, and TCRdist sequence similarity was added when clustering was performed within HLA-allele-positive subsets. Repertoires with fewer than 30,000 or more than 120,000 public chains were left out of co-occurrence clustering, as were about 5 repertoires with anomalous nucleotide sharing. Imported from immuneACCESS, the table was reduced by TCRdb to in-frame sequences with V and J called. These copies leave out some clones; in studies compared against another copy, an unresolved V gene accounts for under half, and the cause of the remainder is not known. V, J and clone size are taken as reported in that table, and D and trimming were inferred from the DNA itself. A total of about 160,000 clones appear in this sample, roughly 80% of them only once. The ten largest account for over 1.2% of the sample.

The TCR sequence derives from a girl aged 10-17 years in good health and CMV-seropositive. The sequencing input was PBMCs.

Read as DNA, the sequence is TGTGCCATCAGCGGGACAGGAGAATACCAAGAGACCCAGTACTTC. This yields the protein CAISGTGEYQETQYF. The V gene is TRBV10-3 and the J gene is TRBJ2-5; 8 nucleotides in the junction match TRBD1. There are 15 amino acids in the CDR3, from cysteine to phenylalanine inclusive. This entry keeps only the CDR3 DNA: 45 bases, framed from base 1. The germline V gene gives CDR1 as ENHRY and CDR2 as SYGVKD. Unmatched junction bases come to 6, with V trimmed by 6 bases and J by 0 bases.